Reported below is one T cell receptor beta chain. This clonotype was seen many times. Its antigen is not yet known. No much larger clonotype is one base removed from it; base qualities were not supplied. These data are taken from a study of CD8+CD57+ T cells in acquired aplastic anemia (dated by TCRdb to 2016 to 2019). Notes on the research overall: Extracted DNA from sorted CD4+ and CD8+ cells averaged approximately 3.4 ug, ranging from about 0.2 to 30 ug. A CD8+CD57+ expansion meant a frequency higher than the mean frequency seen in healthy subjects.

Profiling of TCR beta VDJ combinations and CDR3 sequences used genomic DNA as the template. TCR repertoire sequencing was run on an Illumina HiSeq 2000. The authors' analysis ran thus. TRBV/TRBJ rearrangement plots, CDR3 size and DJ length profiles, and Simpson's diversity index were used to evaluate the repertoires. Whichever DNA sequence was most abundant in the deep sequencing data was defined as the immunodominant clone. CDR3 amino acid sequences were screened for sharing across subjects and were compared with published repertoires and the VDJdb database. The raw public reads went through TCRdb reprocessing: fastp at Q25, MiXCR clone calling, in-frame beta chains kept. Here each entry gathers all rows of one CDR3 protein and keeps the most common genes and DNA. TCRdb's processing, not the study's, gives the V and J calls here. Present in this sample are about 160,000 distinct CDR3 sequences, more than 45% of which were seen just once. The top ten clones comprise about 2.6% of the sample.

V loses 2 bases of germline sequence and J loses 4 bases, and the interval between the two ends is 2 bases. The germline V gene supplies CDR1 MDHEN and CDR2 SYDVKM. The CDR3 has 11 amino acids, counting the end cysteine and phenylalanine. Only the CDR3 part of the read is kept: 33 bases, read in frame from the first base. What the work shows at the level of the full study, not this receptor alone: Patients and healthy controls showed no significant difference in CD8+ Simpson's diversity (P=0.060). Approximately 31 CD8+ CDR3 sequences were found in both patients and controls but appeared to be highly expressed in patients and within the immunodominant clones of the patients.

Flow cytometry had shown CD8+CD57+ cell expansion in the patients selected for sequencing. All patients had severe acquired aplastic anemia diagnosed by International Study of Aplastic Anemia and Agranulocytosis and Camitta criteria. Patients had received no therapy at the time of blood sampling. TCR repertoires of sorted CD4+ and CD8+ blood T cells from severe aplastic anemia patients and healthy subjects were deep-sequenced in the study. Patients were enrolled under clinicaltrials.gov protocols 00001620, 01623167, 00001397, 00071045, 00081523 and 00961064 in the USA. Ficoll-Paque density gradient centrifugation was used to isolate peripheral blood mononuclear cells. Before DNA extraction, CD4+ and CD8+ T cells were sorted by FACS or by magnetic beads.

The chain is made from TRBV28 and TRBJ1-2; no D gene call is confident. This clonotype was sampled from a human donor with aplastic anemia. Sequenced material: sorted CD4+, CD8+, or CD8+CD57+ T cells (not recorded which) from PBMCs. The sequenced DNA is TGTGCCAGCAGTTTAACCTATGGCTACACCTTC. It codes for CASSLTYGYTF.